This T cell receptor (beta chain) originates from a study of blood T cell repertoires in COVID-19. Germline V CDR1 and CDR2: SGHNT, YYREEE (reference sequence). Trimming left V 3 bases short and J 6 bases short, with 14 bases between. This CDR3 comprises 14 residues. The table came from immunoSEQ multiplex PCR; TCRdb's copy has only in-frame clones and leaves some out. This table has approximately 210,000 clones, approximately 80% appearing once. The chain combines TRBV5-4 with TRBJ2-3, with D possibly TRBD2 on 6 matching bases. The TCR comes from a man younger than 45 with acute COVID-19. The sequencing sample was made of PBMCs or T cells enriched from blood (not recorded which). This chain's CDR3 is CASSSWGVADTQYF. In nucleotides, the CDR3 is TGTGCCAGCAGCTCGTGGGGGGTCGCGGATACGCAGTATTTT. Using reference TRBV5-4 and TRBJ2-3 for the parts outside the CDR3, the full variable domain is ETGVTQSPTHLIKTRGQQVTLRCSSQSGHNTVSWYQQALGQGPQFIFQYYREEENGRGNFPPRFSGLQFPNYSSELNVNALELDDSALYLCASSSWGVADTQYFGPGTRLTVL.